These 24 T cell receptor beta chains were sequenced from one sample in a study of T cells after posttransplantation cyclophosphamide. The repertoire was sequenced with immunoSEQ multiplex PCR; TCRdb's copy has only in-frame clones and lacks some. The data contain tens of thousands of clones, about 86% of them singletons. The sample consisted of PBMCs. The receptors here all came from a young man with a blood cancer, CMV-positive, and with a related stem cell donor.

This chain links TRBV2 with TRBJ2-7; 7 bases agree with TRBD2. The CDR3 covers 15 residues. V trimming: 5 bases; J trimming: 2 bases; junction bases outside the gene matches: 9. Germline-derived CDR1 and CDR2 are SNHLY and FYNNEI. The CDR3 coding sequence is TGTGCCAGCAGTCCTCTAGCGGACGCTCCCTACGAGCAGTACTTC. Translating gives CASSPLADAPYEQYF.

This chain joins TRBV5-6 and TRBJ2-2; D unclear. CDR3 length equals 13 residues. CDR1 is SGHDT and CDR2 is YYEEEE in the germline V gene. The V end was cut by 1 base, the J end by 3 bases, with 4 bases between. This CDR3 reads CASSLQDTGELFF. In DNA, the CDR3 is TGTGCCAGCAGCTTGCAGGACACCGGGGAGCTGTTTTTT.

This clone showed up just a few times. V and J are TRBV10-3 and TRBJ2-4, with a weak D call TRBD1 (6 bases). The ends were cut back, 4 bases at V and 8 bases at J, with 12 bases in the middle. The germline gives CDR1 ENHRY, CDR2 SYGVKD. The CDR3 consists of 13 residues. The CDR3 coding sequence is TGTGCCATCAGTGTTCTCCCAGGGGACATTCAGTACTTC. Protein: CAISVLPGDIQYF.

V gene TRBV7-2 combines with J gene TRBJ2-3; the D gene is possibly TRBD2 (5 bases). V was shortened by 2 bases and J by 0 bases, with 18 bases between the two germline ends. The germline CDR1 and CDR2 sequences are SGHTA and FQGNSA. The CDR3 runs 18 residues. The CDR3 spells CASSLWSGGPSSTDTQYF. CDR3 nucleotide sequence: TGTGCCAGCAGCTTATGGTCGGGCGGGCCATCTAGCACAGATACGCAGTATTTT.

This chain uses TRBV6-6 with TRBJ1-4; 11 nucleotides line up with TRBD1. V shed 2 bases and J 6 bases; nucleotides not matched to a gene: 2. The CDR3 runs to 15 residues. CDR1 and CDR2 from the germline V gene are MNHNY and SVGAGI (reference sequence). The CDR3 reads CASSYTGQGDEKLFF. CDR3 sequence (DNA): TGTGCCAGCAGTTACACGGGACAGGGGGATGAAAAACTGTTTTTT.

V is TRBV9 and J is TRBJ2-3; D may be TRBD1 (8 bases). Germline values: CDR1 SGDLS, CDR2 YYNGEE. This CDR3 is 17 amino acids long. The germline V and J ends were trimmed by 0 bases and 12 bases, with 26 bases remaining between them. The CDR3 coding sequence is TGTGCCAGCAGCGTAGGTCGGACAGGGAGGGCCACACCACGACAGTATTTT. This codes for CASSVGRTGRATPRQYF.

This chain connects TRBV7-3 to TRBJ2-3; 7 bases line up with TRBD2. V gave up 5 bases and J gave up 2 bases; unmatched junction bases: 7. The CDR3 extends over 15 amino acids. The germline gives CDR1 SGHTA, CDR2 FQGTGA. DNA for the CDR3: TGTGCCAGCAGCACTCGACTAGCCTCCACAGATACGCAGTATTTT. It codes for CASSTRLASTDTQYF.

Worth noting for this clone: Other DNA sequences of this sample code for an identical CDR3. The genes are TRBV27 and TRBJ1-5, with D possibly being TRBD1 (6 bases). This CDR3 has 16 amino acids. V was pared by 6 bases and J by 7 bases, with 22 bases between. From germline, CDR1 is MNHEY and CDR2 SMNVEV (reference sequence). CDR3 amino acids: CASSPRLSGRGQPQHF. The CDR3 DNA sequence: TGTGCCAGCAGCCCCCGCCTCAGCGGGAGGGGGCAGCCCCAGCATTTT.

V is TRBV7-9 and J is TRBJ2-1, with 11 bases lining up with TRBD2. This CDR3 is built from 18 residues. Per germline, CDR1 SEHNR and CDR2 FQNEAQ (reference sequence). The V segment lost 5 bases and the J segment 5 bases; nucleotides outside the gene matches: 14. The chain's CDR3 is CASSRNSGRALSNNEQFF. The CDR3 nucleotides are TGTGCCAGCAGCCGGAATAGCGGGAGGGCCCTCTCGAACAATGAGCAGTTCTTC.

CDR3 residues: CASSPSGLSSYNEQFF. CDR3 DNA: TGTGCCAGCTCACCAAGCGGGTTGAGCTCCTACAATGAGCAGTTCTTC. The rearrangement joins TRBV18 to TRBJ2-1; a possible D gene is TRBD2 (6 bases). CDR1 is KGHSH, CDR2 LQKENI, per germline. The CDR3 totals 16 residues. V was shortened by 2 bases and J by 0 bases, with 11 bases between the two germline ends.

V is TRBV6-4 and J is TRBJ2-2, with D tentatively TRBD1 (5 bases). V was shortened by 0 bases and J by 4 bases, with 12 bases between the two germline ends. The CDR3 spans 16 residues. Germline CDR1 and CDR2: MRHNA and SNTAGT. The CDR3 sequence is CASSDSAGSGTGELFF. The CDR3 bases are TGTGCCAGCAGTGACTCGGCAGGGTCGGGCACCGGGGAGCTGTTTTTT.

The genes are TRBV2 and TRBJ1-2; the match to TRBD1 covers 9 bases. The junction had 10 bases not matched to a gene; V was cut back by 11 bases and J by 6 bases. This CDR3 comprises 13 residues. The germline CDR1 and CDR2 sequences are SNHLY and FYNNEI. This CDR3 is CARSQGASDGYTF. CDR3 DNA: TGTGCCCGCTCACAGGGGGCGTCGGATGGCTACACCTTC.

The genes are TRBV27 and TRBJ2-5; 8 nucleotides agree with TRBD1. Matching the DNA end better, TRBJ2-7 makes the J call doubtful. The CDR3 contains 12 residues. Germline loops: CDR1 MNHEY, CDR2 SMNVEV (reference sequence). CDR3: CARTGATYEQYF. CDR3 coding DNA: TGTGCCAGGACAGGGGCCACCTACGAGCAGTACTTC.

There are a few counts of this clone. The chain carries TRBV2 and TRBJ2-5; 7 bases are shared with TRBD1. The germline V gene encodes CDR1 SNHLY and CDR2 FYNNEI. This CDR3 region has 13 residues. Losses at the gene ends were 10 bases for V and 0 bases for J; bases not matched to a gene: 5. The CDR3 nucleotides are TGTGCCACACAGGGGTATTACCAAGAGACCCAGTACTTC. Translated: CATQGYYQETQYF.

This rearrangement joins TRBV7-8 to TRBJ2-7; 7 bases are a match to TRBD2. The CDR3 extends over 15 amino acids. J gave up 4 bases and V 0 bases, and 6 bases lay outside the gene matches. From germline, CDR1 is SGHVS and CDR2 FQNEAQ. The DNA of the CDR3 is TGTGCCAGCAGCTTAGCGGGAGGGCCTCGGTACGAGCAGTACTTC. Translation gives CASSLAGGPRYEQYF.

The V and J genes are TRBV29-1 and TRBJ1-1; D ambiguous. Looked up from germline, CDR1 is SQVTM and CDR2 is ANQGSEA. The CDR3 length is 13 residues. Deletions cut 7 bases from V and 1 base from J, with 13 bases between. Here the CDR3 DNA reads TGCAGCGGACGGCGGGAAGGGAACACTGAAGCTTTCTTT. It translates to CSGRREGNTEAFF. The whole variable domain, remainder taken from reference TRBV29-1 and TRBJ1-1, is SAVISQKPSRDICQRGTSLTIQCQVDSQVTMMFWYRQQPGQSLTLIATANQGSEATYESGFVIDKFPISRPNLTFSTLTVSNMSPEDSSIYLCSGRREGNTEAFFGQGTRLTVV.

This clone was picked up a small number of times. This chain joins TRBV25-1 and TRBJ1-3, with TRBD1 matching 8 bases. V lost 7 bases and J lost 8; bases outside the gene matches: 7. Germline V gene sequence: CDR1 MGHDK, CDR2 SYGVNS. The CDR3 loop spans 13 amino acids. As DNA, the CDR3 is TGTGCCAGCAACGGACAGGGCAAGGACACCATATATTTT. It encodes CASNGQGKDTIYF. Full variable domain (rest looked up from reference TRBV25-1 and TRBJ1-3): EADIYQTPRYLVIGTGKKITLECSQTMGHDKMYWYQQDPGMELHLIHYSYGVNSTEKGDLSSESTVSRIRTEHFPLTLESARPSHTSQYLCASNGQGKDTIYFGEGSWLTVV.

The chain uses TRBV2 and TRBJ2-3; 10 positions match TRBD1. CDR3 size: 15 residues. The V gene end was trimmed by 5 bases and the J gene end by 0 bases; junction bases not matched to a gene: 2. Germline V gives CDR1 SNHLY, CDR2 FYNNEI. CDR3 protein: CASSRDRGSTDTQYF. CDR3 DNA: TGTGCCAGCAGTCGGGACAGGGGAAGCACAGATACGCAGTATTTT.

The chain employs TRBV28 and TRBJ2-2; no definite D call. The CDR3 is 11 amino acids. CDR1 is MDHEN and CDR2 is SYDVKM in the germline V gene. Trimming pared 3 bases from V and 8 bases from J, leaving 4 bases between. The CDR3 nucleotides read TGTGCCAGCAGTTTTCGGGGGGAGCTGTTTTTT. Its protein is CASSFRGELFF.

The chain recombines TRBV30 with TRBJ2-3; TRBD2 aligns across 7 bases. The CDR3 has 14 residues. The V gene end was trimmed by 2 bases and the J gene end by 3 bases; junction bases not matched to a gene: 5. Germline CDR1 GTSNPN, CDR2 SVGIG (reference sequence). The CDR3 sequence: CAWSSGRETDTQYF. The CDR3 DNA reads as TGTGCCTGGAGTAGTGGGAGGGAGACAGATACGCAGTATTTT.

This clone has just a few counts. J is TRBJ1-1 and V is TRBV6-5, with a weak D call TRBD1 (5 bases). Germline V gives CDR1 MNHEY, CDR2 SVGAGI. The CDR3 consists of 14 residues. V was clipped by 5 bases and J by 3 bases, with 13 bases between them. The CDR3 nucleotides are TGTGCCAGCAGTCCTCGGTCGGGGGACACTGAAGCTTTCTTT. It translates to CASSPRSGDTEAFF.

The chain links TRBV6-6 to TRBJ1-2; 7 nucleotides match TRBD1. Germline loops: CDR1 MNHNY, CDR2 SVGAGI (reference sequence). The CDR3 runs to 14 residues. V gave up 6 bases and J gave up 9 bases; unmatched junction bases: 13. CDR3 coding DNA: TGTGCCAGCAGAACCACAGGGGAACAGGGGAGCTACACCTTC. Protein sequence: CASRTTGEQGSYTF.

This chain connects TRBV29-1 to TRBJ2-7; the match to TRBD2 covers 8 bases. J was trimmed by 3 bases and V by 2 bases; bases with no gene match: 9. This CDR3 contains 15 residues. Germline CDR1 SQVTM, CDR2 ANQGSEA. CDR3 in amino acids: CSVELGAGVYYEQYF. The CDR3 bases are TGCAGCGTTGAATTGGGAGCGGGAGTTTACTACGAGCAGTACTTC.

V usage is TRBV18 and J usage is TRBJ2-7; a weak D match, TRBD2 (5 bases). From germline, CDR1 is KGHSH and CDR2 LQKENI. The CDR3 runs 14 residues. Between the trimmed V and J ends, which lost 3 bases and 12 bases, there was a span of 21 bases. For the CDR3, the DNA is TGTGCCAGCTCACCTTCGCAACCGGACGGGGATTGGTACTTC. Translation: CASSPSQPDGDWYF. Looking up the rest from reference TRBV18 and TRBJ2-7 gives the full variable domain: NAGVMQNPRHLVRRRGQEARLRCSPMKGHSHVYWYRQLPEEGLKFMVYLQKENIIDESGMPKERFSAEFPKEGPSILRIQQVVRGDSAAYFCASSPSQPDGDWYFGPGTRLTVT.